This record covers a single TCR beta chain. Its antigen is undetermined. TCRdb processed the reads anew with MiXCR; each CDR3 protein has one entry. Altogether around 78,000 distinct CDR3 sequences are present, about 24% being singletons, with the ten largest covering roughly 50%. This record comes from a study of T cell repertoires in cytomegalovirus infection. Study results and limitations: Across the ex vivo response, the dominant clonotypes were HLA-C-restricted CMV-specific TCR beta clonotypes.

This CDR3 region has 13 residues. The V segment lost 5 bases and the J segment 3 bases; nucleotides outside the gene matches: 6. CDR1 DFQATT and CDR2 SNEGSKA come from the germline V gene (reference sequence). This receptor was taken from a human donor in good health (CMV status not recorded). Some clones in this sample may be carry-over from other donors' samples. The sequencing used CD8+ T cells from cultured PBMCs, collected from culture after CMV antigen stimulation. The V call is TRBV20-1, the J call TRBJ1-2; the match to TRBD1 covers 7 bases. The CDR3 spells CSASGQDHYGYTF. The CDR3 DNA reads TGCAGTGCTTCCGGACAGGACCACTATGGCTACACCTTC.